This T cell receptor (beta chain) was recorded in a study of control samples from healthy donors and cancer patients. Trimming pared 1 base from V and 8 bases from J, leaving 8 bases between. This CDR3 spans 12 amino acids. Germline CDR1 is SEHNR and CDR2 is FQNEAQ (reference sequence). The protocol was immunoSEQ multiplex PCR, while the TCRdb copy is restricted to in-frame clones and leaves out a portion. This sample has 100,000 to 150,000 clones, with roughly 84% found just once. V is TRBV7-9 and J is TRBJ1-2; no reliable D call. The TCR originated in a man aged 18 to 35 in good health. Source material: blood. CDR3 in amino acids: CASSLDANGYTF. CDR3 bases: TGTGCCAGCAGCTTAGATGCGAACGGCTACACCTTC.